This record looks at one T cell receptor beta chain sequence and its context. The data belong to a study of cytotoxic CD8 clonotypes in ibrutinib-treated CLL. CDR1 and CDR2 from the germline V gene are SGHVS and FQNEAQ. The length of the CDR3 is 13 residues. V was shortened by 4 bases and J by 0 bases, with 6 bases between the two germline ends. Generated by immunoSEQ multiplex PCR, the TCRdb table keeps only in-frame clones and is missing some. Of roughly 150,000 clones listed, about 84% are singletons. The source was PBMCs, collected after 24 months of ibrutinib treatment. The V call is TRBV7-8, the J call TRBJ1-1; unclear D gene. This TCR was sampled from a human donor with chronic lymphocytic leukemia. The CDR3 reads CASSSTLNTEAFF. The DNA of the CDR3 is TGTGCCAGCAGCTCTACCTTGAACACTGAAGCTTTCTTT.